Detailed here is one T cell receptor beta chain. Its specific antigen is unknown. There are no base qualities to consult, and no much larger clone falls within one base. This entry belongs to a study of cytomegalovirus exposure and HLA in healthy donors (dated by TCRdb to about 2017). Background for the entire study: An earlier analysis of approximately 640 of the donors reported 276 Gb of sequence data and more than 90 million unique TCR beta sequences from about 179 million T cells. An earlier analysis of about 600 of the donors used high-throughput TCR beta sequencing to judge whether each TCR beta V gene segment behaved as functional or pseudogenic. In addition to the first cohort of approximately 670 subjects, a separate validation cohort of approximately 130 different subjects was used. Several DR-DQ haplotypes were handled as single units for association and clustering, since linkage in the cohort was strong. In the later analysis, no new phenotypic data were used to find candidate immune exposures; instead, reliance was placed on TCR beta sequences and their occurrence across donors. A later genetic analysis used genome-wide SNP genotypes for about three fifths of the roughly 700 donors, treating that subset as a discovery cohort. The study profiled the T cell repertoires of under 700 subjects by immunosequencing and related them to cytomegalovirus serostatus. Donor age, sex, ethnicity and CMV serostatus were compiled alongside the repertoire data. The number of donors typed differed by locus, with 629-630 for A, B, C, DRB1 and DQB1, roughly 520 for DQA1, approximately 570 for DPA1, and some 470 for DPB1. A later analysis re-analyzed previously published TCR beta repertoires from approximately 700 donors and added high-resolution HLA genotyping to study TCR occurrence patterns. All discovery cohort repertoires had been generated on a single sequencing platform. Of the roughly 400 genotyped donors, 65% to 90% fell in the genetic ancestry cluster associated with self-reported Caucasian donors. The study combined high-throughput TCR immunosequencing, statistical association of individual TCRs with disease status, and machine learning to predict cytomegalovirus infection status. The study aimed to test whether signatures of past pathogen exposure could be identified by cataloging public T cell receptors. Among roughly 400 genotyped donors of the cohort, an average of 235,054 unique TCR beta nucleotide sequences were sequenced per donor, about a sixth of them non-productive. An early release covering over 500 HLA-typed donors comprised approximately 290 gigabases of sequencing data and approximately 85 million unique TCR sequences. Class I and class II HLA loci were covered by the typing at four-digit resolution. General conclusions and limits of the study: A total of 150 or so TCR beta chains were listed by the study as associated with cytomegalovirus. In this cohort, only TCR beta chains were sequenced, and detectable features were limited by the absence of alpha or paired-chain data. For the cohort, immune exposure information was limited to CMV serostatus. The authors suggested that the approach could potentially be generalized to other disease states and immunological phenotypes. While some public TCRs were present in many individuals, most TCR sequences turned up only very rarely across donors. In a later analysis, HLA-associated TCR beta chains were found to be more clonally expanded and to have lower generation probabilities than equally common non-associated chains. Because HLA typing was missing for some donors at each locus, association tests included only the typed subset. An earlier analysis of some 590 of the donors showed that most TCR beta V segments appeared in productive rearrangements either about 90% or about 30% of the time, which broadly matched IMGT annotations. According to a later genetic analysis, donors in an Asian-associated ancestry cluster had fewer N-insertions in productive TCRs than the roughly 670-donor mean. Sequencing depth was assumed to be roughly uniform across donors in the presence/absence analyses, though that assumption may not hold. A further reported finding was that TCR beta sequences accurately predicted the HLA-A and HLA-B alleles for most subjects in the first cohort. The sequencing pipeline was judged likely to have produced a cluster of highly shared sequence variants as a technical artifact. Some IMGT-functional V segments, including TRBV6-2 and TRBV6-3, could not be distinguished by the 87-base-pair reads and were therefore excluded. When HLA alleles, especially DR and DQ, strongly co-occurred, TCR associations were difficult to assign to individual alleles. In vitro tests confirmed that a few of the cytomegalovirus-associated TCR beta chains recognize cytomegalovirus antigens. An association between a missense DCLRE1C variant and V-gene and J-gene trimming of TCR beta chains was found in a later genetic analysis and replicated in an independent cohort. Most CMV-associated TCR beta chains appeared to be HLA-restricted in a later analysis, and the HLA associations seemed to be driven largely by CMV exposure. Because counts were too low, around 17 rarely observed V segments, including chromosome 9 orphons, were left out of the earlier analysis of several hundred of the donors. A later analysis found that TCR association rates varied across HLA loci, with DRB1 alleles showing the most associated TCRs and HLA-C alleles the fewest. Correlated functional status among segregating V segments might reflect linkage disequilibrium, but an unknown experimental factor could not be ruled out. In both the original and validation cohorts, the classifier was reported to diagnose cytomegalovirus status with high specificity and sensitivity. A later analysis reported that several top co-occurrence clusters appeared linked to parvovirus B19, influenza, CMV and Epstein-Barr virus. Specific HLA alleles were associated with 18,000 or so TCR beta sequences at a false discovery rate of 0.05 in a later analysis.

The library was generated by the immunoSEQ multiplex PCR assay. For the multiplex PCR, a mixture combining 60 forward primers for TCR Vbeta segments and 13 reverse primers for TCR Jbeta segments was used. Amplification of the CDR3 region of rearranged TCR beta genes was performed with a multiplex PCR assay on genomic DNA. The Illumina HiSeq System was used to sequence the amplified TCR beta libraries as 87-base-pair reads. The published analysis was carried out like this. A later analysis tallied about 77 million unique TCR beta chains across the 660 or so repertoires, and about 12 million of those chains were shared by two or more donors. A nearest-neighbor algorithm error-corrected the raw reads and collapsed the reads into unique sequences, merging closely related sequences to remove PCR and sequencing errors. CDR3 sequences were aligned to IMGT reference sequences to assign V, D and J gene segments. For a sequence to be retained, at least a six-nucleotide match to both a V gene segment and a J gene segment was required. A rearrangement counted as productive if the CDR3 had no stop codons and remained in frame with V and J, and every other rearrangement counted as non-productive. CDR3 was defined according to IMGT convention as the region running from the second conserved V-encoded cysteine to the conserved J-encoded phenylalanine. Sequences without an unambiguous match to a single V gene segment were excluded from the earlier analysis of several hundred of the donors. In an earlier analysis of approximately 610 of the donors, V segments were called functional above 56.7% productive rearrangements and were called segregating when the between-donor standard deviation exceeded 5%. A statistical classification framework was developed to diagnose cytomegalovirus status using the catalog of TCR beta chain sequences. In a later analysis, TCR nucleotide sequences were compared against IMGT/GENE-DB human TR gene sequences so that V and J genes could be assigned. Using the TCRdist pipeline, a later analysis assigned CDR3 sequences along with most-parsimonious VDJ recombination scenarios. A later analysis defined each TCR beta chain by its CDR3 amino acid sequence plus V-gene family, and excluded reads lacking a unique V-gene family. A later analysis removed 500 to 600 highly shared, low-generation-probability nucleotide sequences to deal with suspected cross-contamination and a sequencing artifact. In a later analysis, a clonal expansion index for each public chain was calculated from normalized within-repertoire ranks of inferred template counts. In a later analysis, generation probabilities were computed using a VDJ recombination model fitted to out-of-frame rearrangements, and the results were checked against IGoR. A later analysis scored TCR-TCR, TCR-HLA and TCR-CMV co-occurrence with hypergeometric tests, applying a repertoire-size bias correction to TCR pairs. A later analysis estimated false discovery rates by permuting HLA or CMV assignments 20 times. In a later analysis, co-occurring TCRs were grouped using DBSCAN, and TCRdist sequence similarity was added for clustering within HLA-allele-positive subsets. For co-occurrence clustering, repertoires with fewer than 30,000 or more than 120,000 public chains were excluded, along with roughly 5 repertoires with anomalous nucleotide sharing. The source is immuneACCESS, and TCRdb retained only in-frame sequences with V and J called. Part of the clones is not carried over; for the studies checked, unresolved V genes explain less than half of this, and the remainder is unexplained. V, J and clone size are taken as reported in that table, and D and trimming were inferred from the DNA itself. This sample holds around 150,000 clones; about 80% were observed only once. The ten top clones hold around 6.3% of the sample.

The germline V gene (reference sequence) yields LNHDA for CDR1 and SQIVND for CDR2. The CDR3 contains 17 residues, cysteine and phenylalanine counted. The retained sequence is limited to the CDR3, 51 bases, with the frame set at the first base. In total, 600 or so healthy bone marrow donors made up the cohort. At the time of sampling, all cohort members were nominally healthy, though unrecorded immune exposures were likely present. The donor was CMV seropositive and was included in the group of 290 or so seropositive cohort members. A peripheral blood sample was provided by each donor, and peripheral blood mononuclear cells were used for TCR beta sequencing. The Qiagen DNeasy Blood Extraction Kit was used to extract genomic DNA from the blood cell samples.

The clonotype originates from a man in his forties or fifties in good health and CMV-seropositive. The chain uses TRBV19 and TRBJ2-5, with TRBD2 identical over 11 junction bases. The J call could be wrong; TRBJ2-7 is a better fit for the DNA end. The sequenced sample consisted of PBMCs. Here is the DNA: TGTGCCAGTAGTATTAGTGCGACTAGCGGGGTATCCTACGAGCAGTACTTC. Protein translation: CASSISATSGVSYEQYF.